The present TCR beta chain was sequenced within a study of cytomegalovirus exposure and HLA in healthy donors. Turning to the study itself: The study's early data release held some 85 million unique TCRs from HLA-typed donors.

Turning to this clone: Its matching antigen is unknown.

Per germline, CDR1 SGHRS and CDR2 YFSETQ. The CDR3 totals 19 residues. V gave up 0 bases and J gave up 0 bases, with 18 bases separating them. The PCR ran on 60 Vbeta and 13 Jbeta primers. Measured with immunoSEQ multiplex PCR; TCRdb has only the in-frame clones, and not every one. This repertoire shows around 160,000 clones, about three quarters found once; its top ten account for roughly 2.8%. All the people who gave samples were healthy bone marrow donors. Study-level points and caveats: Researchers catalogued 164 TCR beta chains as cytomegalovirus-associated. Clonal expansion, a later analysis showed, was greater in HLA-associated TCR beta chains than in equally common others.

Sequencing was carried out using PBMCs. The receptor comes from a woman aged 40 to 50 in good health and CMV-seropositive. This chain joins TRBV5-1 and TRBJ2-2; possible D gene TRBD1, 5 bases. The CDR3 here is CASSLGGQGVLTNTGELFF. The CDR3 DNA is TGCGCCAGCAGCTTGGGGGGCCAAGGGGTCTTAACGAACACCGGGGAGCTGTTTTTT.